This entry describes one T cell receptor (beta chain). This clonotype was detected ten times or more. This clone's antigen is unknown. Base qualities are missing; no much larger clone stands one base away. This specimen belongs to a study of T-cell reconstitution after alpha-beta-depleted transplantation in children (dated by TCRdb to 2016 to 2017). About the study as a whole: Using TCR repertoire profiling, the study followed T-cell immune reconstitution in a quantitative way in children after TCRalphabeta/CD19-depleted allogeneic hematopoietic cell transplantation. General study outcomes and caveats: About two months after transplant, the apparently early recovery of alphabetaT-cell counts reportedly depended on just several hundred clones that had expanded rapidly and came from non-depleted graft cells. Over subsequent months, a decline in hyperexpanded clone frequencies was noted, and after one year, T-cell counts and TCRbeta diversity were mostly ascribed to newly produced T cells. In some patients, the high TCRbeta diversity seen at day 60 was put down to recipient T cells and intrathymic progenitors that had survived conditioning.

In light of the paper, this sample's treatment or condition label describes: allogeneic hematopoietic cell transplantation with graft depleted of TCRalphabeta T cells and CD19 B cells. Transplant recipients were children who received TCRalphabeta/CD19-depleted allogeneic hematopoietic cell grafts. The CDR3 spans 13 residues, from the cysteine through the phenylalanine. Only CDR3 DNA remains: 39 bases, in frame from the first base. Trimming takes 4 bases off V and 5 bases off J; junction bases not matched to a gene: 2. The library was generated by PCR. TCRdb records Illumina HiSeq 2500 as the sequencer. TCR library preparation used molecular barcoding, with unique molecular identifiers applied to normalize quantification of the TCRbeta repertoire. The public reads were reprocessed in TCRdb via fastp at Q25 and MiXCR, keeping in-frame beta chains. CDR3 protein sequences are deduplicated, and each keeps its most common genes and DNA. The sample table shows hundreds of thousands of distinct CDR3 sequences, and 6.5% to 10% are seen once. The ten largest clones take up under 8% of the sample.

Recombination linked TRBV12-3 or TRBV12-4 to TRBJ1-5, with TRBD1 identical over 7 junction bases. Source: PBMCs, mostly from graft donor cells, taken 180 days after TCRalphabeta/CD19-depleted stem cell transplant. The TCR sequence derives from a male patient under 18 who had a stem cell transplant for acute lymphoblastic leukemia, so the T cells may come from the graft donor. CDR3 protein: CASSYRGDQPQHF. The sequence in DNA is TGTGCCAGCAGTTACAGGGGTGATCAGCCCCAGCATTTT.